This is a list of T cell receptor beta chains from one sample in a study of blood T cell repertoires in COVID-19. TCRdb's table, derived via immunoSEQ multiplex PCR, lists solely in-frame clones and lacks some. The data contain about 270,000 clones, more than 70% of them singletons. The sample taken for sequencing was peripheral blood. All receptors come from a woman aged 18-35 years with acute or convalescent COVID-19. CDR3s include the opening cysteine and the closing phenylalanine or tryptophan. A D gene is named only where the DNA matches it firmly. Part of the rows lack a size; the others show once, few, many or a class for expanded clones.

CDR3aa: CASSLGAYTDTQYF
CDR3nt: TGTGCCAGCTCCTTGGGGGCTTACACAGATACGCAGTATTTT
v_gene: TRBV7-2
abundance: once
d_gene: .
j_gene: TRBJ2-3

CDR3aa: CASSQSSSGTQYF
CDR3nt: TGTGCCAGCAGTCAGAGTTCTTCGGGGACCCAGTACTTC
v_gene: TRBV12-3/TRBV12-4
abundance: .
d_gene: .
j_gene: TRBJ2-5

CDR3aa: CASSQPSSGNTIYF
CDR3nt: TGTGCCAGCTCGCAACCGAGCTCTGGAAACACCATATATTTT
v_gene: TRBV9
abundance: .
d_gene: .
j_gene: TRBJ1-3

CDR3aa: CASSPIGGPEAFF
CDR3nt: TGTGCCAGCTCACCAATAGGGGGCCCTGAAGCTTTCTTT
v_gene: TRBV18
abundance: few
d_gene: TRBD1
j_gene: TRBJ1-1

CDR3aa: CASSPQGRANTGELFF
CDR3nt: TGTGCCAGCAGCCCACAGGGCCGCGCGAACACCGGGGAGCTGTTTTTT
v_gene: TRBV6-2/TRBV6-3
abundance: .
d_gene: .
j_gene: TRBJ2-2

CDR3aa: CASSRAGLASNEQFF
CDR3nt: TGTGCCAGCAGTCGAGCGGGACTAGCGAGCAATGAGCAGTTCTTC
v_gene: TRBV3-1/TRBV3-2
abundance: .
d_gene: TRBD2
j_gene: TRBJ2-1

CDR3aa: CASSGRNRKRSSQHF
CDR3nt: TGTGCCAGCAGCGGGCGAAACCGCAAACGTAGTTCCCAGCATTTT
v_gene: TRBV21-1
abundance: .
d_gene: .
j_gene: TRBJ1-5

CDR3aa: CASSLGVGGEGYTF
CDR3nt: TGTGCCAGCAGCCTGGGAGTTGGCGGGGAGGGCTACACCTTC
v_gene: TRBV9
abundance: few
d_gene: .
j_gene: TRBJ1-2

CDR3aa: CASSSRVGGGKAYEAFF
CDR3nt: TGTGCCAGCAGCTCTCGCGTGGGGGGAGGCAAGGCTTACGAAGCTTTCTTT
v_gene: TRBV7-2
abundance: .
d_gene: .
j_gene: TRBJ1-1

CDR3aa: CASSAGLAKEQYF
CDR3nt: TGTGCCAGCAGCGCCGGACTAGCGAAGGAGCAGTACTTC
v_gene: TRBV13
abundance: .
d_gene: TRBD2
j_gene: TRBJ2-7

CDR3aa: CASSASGVVNEQFF
CDR3nt: TGTGCCAGCAGCGCTAGCGGTGTGGTTAATGAGCAGTTCTTC
v_gene: TRBV9
abundance: .
d_gene: TRBD2
j_gene: TRBJ2-1

CDR3aa: CASSSPTSGKTDTQYF
CDR3nt: TGTGCCAGCAGTTCCCCGACTAGCGGGAAGACAGATACGCAGTATTTT
v_gene: TRBV28
abundance: once
d_gene: TRBD2
j_gene: TRBJ2-3

CDR3aa: CATSRGAGGETQYF
CDR3nt: TGTGCCACCAGTAGAGGGGCCGGGGGTGAGACCCAGTACTTC
v_gene: TRBV24-1
abundance: many
d_gene: .
j_gene: TRBJ2-5

CDR3aa: CASSFPGNTEAFF
CDR3nt: TGTGCCAGCAGTTTTCCGGGGAACACTGAAGCTTTCTTT
v_gene: TRBV25-1
abundance: .
d_gene: .
j_gene: TRBJ1-1

CDR3aa: CASSPPGGLSGNTIYF
CDR3nt: TGTGCCAGCTCACCCCCAGGGGGTTTGAGCGGAAACACCATATATTTT
v_gene: TRBV18
abundance: .
d_gene: TRBD1
j_gene: TRBJ1-3

CDR3aa: CASTTTYSGNTIYF
CDR3nt: TGTGCCAGCACCACCACCTACTCTGGAAACACCATATATTTT
v_gene: TRBV14
abundance: .
d_gene: .
j_gene: TRBJ1-3

CDR3aa: CASSSGTSGNEQFF
CDR3nt: TGTGCCAGCAGCAGTGGGACTAGCGGCAATGAGCAGTTCTTC
v_gene: TRBV7-8
abundance: .
d_gene: TRBD2
j_gene: TRBJ2-1

CDR3aa: CASSPQGQGTGELFF
CDR3nt: TGTGCCAGCAGTCCCCAAGGACAGGGGACCGGGGAGCTGTTTTTT
v_gene: TRBV6-4
abundance: few
d_gene: TRBD1
j_gene: TRBJ2-2

CDR3aa: CASSIGPAPDYEQYF
CDR3nt: TGTGCCAGCAGTATTGGGCCCGCCCCGGACTACGAGCAGTACTTC
v_gene: TRBV6-2/TRBV6-3
abundance: .
d_gene: .
j_gene: TRBJ2-7

CDR3aa: CASNGSVYEQYF
CDR3nt: TGTGCCAGCAACGGGAGCGTCTACGAGCAGTACTTC
v_gene: TRBV9
abundance: .
d_gene: .
j_gene: TRBJ2-7

CDR3aa: CASSFGTGNYEQYF
CDR3nt: TGTGCCAGCAGCTTCGGGACAGGAAACTACGAGCAGTACTTC
v_gene: TRBV5-4
abundance: once
d_gene: TRBD1
j_gene: TRBJ2-7

CDR3aa: CASSPPSAGLNTEAFF
CDR3nt: TGTGCCAGCTCACCACCTTCCGCAGGCCTGAACACTGAAGCTTTCTTT
v_gene: TRBV18
abundance: .
d_gene: .
j_gene: TRBJ1-1

CDR3aa: CASSQEVTGVYGYTF
CDR3nt: TGCGCCAGCAGCCAAGAGGTGACAGGGGTCTATGGCTACACCTTC
v_gene: TRBV4-3
abundance: few
d_gene: TRBD1
j_gene: TRBJ1-2

CDR3aa: CASSPIDPGEQYF
CDR3nt: TGTGCCAGCTCACCTATCGACCCGGGTGAGCAGTACTTC
v_gene: TRBV18
abundance: .
d_gene: .
j_gene: TRBJ2-7

CDR3aa: CASSEQAIALMNTEAFF
CDR3nt: TGTGCCAGCAGTGAACAGGCCATAGCGCTAATGAACACTGAAGCTTTCTTT
v_gene: TRBV2
abundance: .
d_gene: .
j_gene: TRBJ1-1

CDR3aa: CASSRTDRGDINYGYTF
CDR3nt: TGTGCCAGCAGCCGAACGGACAGGGGCGACATTAACTATGGCTACACCTTC
v_gene: TRBV11-2
abundance: .
d_gene: TRBD1
j_gene: TRBJ1-2

CDR3aa: CASSEGTGGADTQYF
CDR3nt: TGTGCCAGCAGTGAGGGAACAGGGGGCGCAGATACGCAGTATTTT
v_gene: TRBV6-4
abundance: .
d_gene: TRBD1
j_gene: TRBJ2-3

CDR3aa: CASSLQGGTNEKLFF
CDR3nt: TGTGCCAGCAGTTTACAGGGGGGTACTAATGAAAAACTGTTTTTT
v_gene: TRBV28
abundance: .
d_gene: TRBD1
j_gene: TRBJ1-4

CDR3aa: CASSPQGTGTYEQYF
CDR3nt: TGTGCCAGCAGCCCACAGGGAACAGGAACCTACGAGCAGTACTTC
v_gene: TRBV6-5
abundance: .
d_gene: .
j_gene: TRBJ2-7

CDR3aa: CASSTQGASYNEQFF
CDR3nt: TGTGCCAGCAGCACACAGGGGGCGTCCTACAATGAGCAGTTCTTC
v_gene: TRBV9
abundance: .
d_gene: TRBD1
j_gene: TRBJ2-1

CDR3aa: CATSDPGERTDTQYF
CDR3nt: TGTGCCACCAGTGATCCGGGTGAACGGACAGATACGCAGTATTTT
v_gene: TRBV24-1
abundance: .
d_gene: .
j_gene: TRBJ2-3

CDR3aa: CASSLSGQINYGYTF
CDR3nt: TGTGCCAGCAGCCTCTCCGGACAGATCAACTATGGCTACACCTTC
v_gene: TRBV7-9
abundance: .
d_gene: .
j_gene: TRBJ1-2

CDR3aa: CASSQGQGSYNEQFF
CDR3nt: TGCGCCAGCAGCCAGGGACAGGGCTCCTACAATGAGCAGTTCTTC
v_gene: TRBV5-1
abundance: .
d_gene: TRBD1
j_gene: TRBJ2-1

CDR3aa: CASSEGQLNYNSPLHF
CDR3nt: TGTGCCAGCAGCGAGGGACAGCTCAATTATAATTCACCCCTCCACTTT
v_gene: TRBV9
abundance: .
d_gene: TRBD1
j_gene: TRBJ1-6

CDR3aa: CAWSAGVCEQYF
CDR3nt: TGTGCCTGGAGTGCGGGGGTTTGTGAGCAGTACTTC
v_gene: TRBV30
abundance: .
d_gene: .
j_gene: TRBJ2-7

CDR3aa: CASSLGTGGAHSNQPQHF
CDR3nt: TGTGCCAGCAGCTTAGGGACAGGGGGGGCTCATAGCAATCAGCCCCAGCATTTT
v_gene: TRBV7-9
abundance: .
d_gene: TRBD1
j_gene: TRBJ1-5